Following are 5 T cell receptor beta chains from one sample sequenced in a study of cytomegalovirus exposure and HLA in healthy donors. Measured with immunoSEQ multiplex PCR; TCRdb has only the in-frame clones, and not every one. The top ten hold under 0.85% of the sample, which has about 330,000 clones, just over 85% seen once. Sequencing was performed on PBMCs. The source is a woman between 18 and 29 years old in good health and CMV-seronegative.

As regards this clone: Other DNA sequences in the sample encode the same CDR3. CDR3 bases: TGTGCCAGCAGTTACGGCGGGGGGAACACCGGGGAGCTGTTTTTT. Protein sequence: CASSYGGGNTGELFF. The chain links TRBV6-5 to TRBJ2-2, with TRBD2 matching over 7 bases. Germline values: CDR1 MNHEY, CDR2 SVGAGI. This CDR3 spans 15 amino acids. V was pared by 2 bases and J by 1 base, with 1 base of the junction left unmatched.

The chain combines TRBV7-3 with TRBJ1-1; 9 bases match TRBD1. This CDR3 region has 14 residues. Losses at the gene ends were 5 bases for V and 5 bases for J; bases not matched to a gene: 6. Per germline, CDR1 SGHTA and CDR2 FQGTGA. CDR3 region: CASSPDRGDTEAFF. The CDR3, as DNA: TGTGCCAGCAGCCCGGACAGGGGAGATACTGAAGCTTTCTTT.

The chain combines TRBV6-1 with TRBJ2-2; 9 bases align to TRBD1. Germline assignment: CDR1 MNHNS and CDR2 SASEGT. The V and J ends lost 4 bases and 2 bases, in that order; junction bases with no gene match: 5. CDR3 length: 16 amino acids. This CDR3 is CASSARDRANTGELFF. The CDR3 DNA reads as TGTGCCAGCAGTGCTAGGGACAGGGCCAACACCGGGGAGCTGTTTTTT.

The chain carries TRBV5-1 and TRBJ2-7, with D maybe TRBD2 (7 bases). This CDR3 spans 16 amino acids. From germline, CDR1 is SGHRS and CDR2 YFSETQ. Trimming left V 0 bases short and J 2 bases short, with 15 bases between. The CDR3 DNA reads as TGCGCCAGCAGCTTGGCCGCGGGGGCTTATACCTACGAGCAGTACTTC. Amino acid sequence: CASSLAAGAYTYEQYF.

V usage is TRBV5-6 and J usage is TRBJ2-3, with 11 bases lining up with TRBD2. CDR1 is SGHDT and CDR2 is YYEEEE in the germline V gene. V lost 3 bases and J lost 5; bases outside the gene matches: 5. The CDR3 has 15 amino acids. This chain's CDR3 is CASSWGTSGGDTQYF. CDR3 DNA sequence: TGTGCCAGCAGCTGGGGGACTAGCGGTGGAGATACGCAGTATTTT.